The sequence of this T cell receptor beta chain was determined in a study of blood T cell repertoires in COVID-19. Study in general: Samples representing acute and convalescent COVID-19 were sourced from the United States, Italy and Spain. PBMCs, B-cell-depleted T cells, or T cells were the source of the cDNA or gDNA that made up the material.

From germline, CDR1 is SGHRS and CDR2 YFSETQ. This CDR3 spans 18 amino acids. The V gene end was trimmed by 1 base and the J gene end by 0 bases; junction bases not matched to a gene: 9. In the original workflow: Reference gene primer amplification gave estimated nucleated cell counts. The protocol was immunoSEQ multiplex PCR, while the TCRdb copy is restricted to in-frame clones and leaves out a portion. Clone size and V and J calls were adopted from that table, with D and trimming inferred from the DNA. The table lists fewer than 250,000 clones, more than 85% of them singletons. The sample taken for sequencing was peripheral blood. This chain joins TRBV5-1 and TRBJ1-4, with 7 bases that match TRBD1. The clonotype comes from a man in his fifties or sixties with acute or convalescent COVID-19. In DNA, the CDR3 is TGCGCCAGCAGCTTGTCCCCCGGGACAGCTGCAACTAATGAAAAACTGTTTTTT. Protein sequence: CASSLSPGTAATNEKLFF.